This TCR beta chain is drawn from a study of cytomegalovirus exposure and HLA in healthy donors. Study-wide results and caveats: Cytomegalovirus-associated status was assigned to some 180 TCR beta chains. Rarity characterized most TCR sequences, yet some public TCRs appeared in many donors. A later analysis showed that HLA-associated TCR beta chains had undergone more clonal expansion than equally common others.

Points on this clone: Its target is not known.

This PCR relied on a set of 60 Vbeta primers and 13 Jbeta primers. Produced via immunoSEQ multiplex PCR; TCRdb's table is partial and in-frame only. The table lists about 110,000 clones, 65% to 75% of them singletons. V was trimmed by 4 bases and J by 7 bases, leaving 9 bases between them. CDR3 size: 12 residues. CDR1 is SGDLS, CDR2 YYNGEE, per germline. The sequencing input was PBMCs. The TCR was taken from a woman in her thirties or forties in good health and CMV-seropositive. The chain links TRBV9 to TRBJ2-1; the D gene is possibly TRBD2 (5 bases). The CDR3: CASSRTWNEQFF. The CDR3 DNA reads as TGTGCCAGCAGCCGGACTTGGAATGAGCAGTTCTTC.